This TCR beta chain was identified during a study of OX40 agonist ivuxolimab in advanced cancers. Study background: Participants averaged roughly 57 years of age (range roughly 23 to 90) and were roughly 83% male. Three partial responders included one hepatocellular carcinoma patient and two cutaneous melanoma patients.

Using immunoSEQ multiplex PCR, the repertoire was profiled, and TCRdb retains in-frame clones only, with some absent. Among 60,000 to 85,000 clones listed, 85% to 90% were seen once. Study results and limitations: Within 6 weeks, CD4+ and CD8+ blood T cells expanded clonally at 0.1 to 3.0 mg/kg.

Remarks on this clone: Antigen specificity is unknown.

Researchers took blood at baseline, on cycle 4 day 1, and on cycle 7 day 1. The sequence was obtained from an adult with an advanced solid tumor such as melanoma, head and neck, liver or kidney cancer. This specimen was CD4+ or CD8+ T cells sorted from blood, taken in a trial of the OX40 agonist ivuxolimab.

CDR3: CASSLGSNTGELFF. The CDR3 DNA follows: TGCGCCAGCAGCTTGGGCTCAAACACCGGGGAGCTGTTTTTT. J is TRBJ2-2 and V is TRBV5-1, with D hard to call. The CDR3 consists of 14 residues. The germline V and J ends were trimmed by 0 bases and 2 bases, with 5 bases remaining between them. Germline loops: CDR1 SGHRS, CDR2 YFSETQ. Full variable domain (rest looked up from reference TRBV5-1 and TRBJ2-2): KAGVTQTPRYLIKTRGQQVTLSCSPISGHRSVSWYQQTPGQGLQFLFEYFSETQRNKGNFPGRFSGRQFSNSRSEMNVSTLELGDSALYLCASSLGSNTGELFFGEGSRLTVL.